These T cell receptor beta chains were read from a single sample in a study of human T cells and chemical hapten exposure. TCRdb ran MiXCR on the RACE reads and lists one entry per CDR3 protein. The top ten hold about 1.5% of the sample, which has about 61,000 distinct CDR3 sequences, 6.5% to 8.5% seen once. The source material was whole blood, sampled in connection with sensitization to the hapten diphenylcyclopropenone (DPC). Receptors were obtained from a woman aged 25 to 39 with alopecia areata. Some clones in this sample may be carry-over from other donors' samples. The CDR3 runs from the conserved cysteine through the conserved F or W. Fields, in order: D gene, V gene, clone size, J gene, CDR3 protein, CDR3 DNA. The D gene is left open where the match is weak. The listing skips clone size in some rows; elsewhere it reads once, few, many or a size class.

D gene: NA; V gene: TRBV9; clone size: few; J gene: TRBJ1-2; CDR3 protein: CASTSRLNYGYTF; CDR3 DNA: TGTGCCAGCACCTCTCGTCTAAACTATGGCTACACCTTC
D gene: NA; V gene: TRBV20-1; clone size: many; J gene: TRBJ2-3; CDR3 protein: CSARHGESTDTQYF; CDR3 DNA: TGCAGTGCTAGACACGGGGAAAGCACAGATACGCAGTATTTT
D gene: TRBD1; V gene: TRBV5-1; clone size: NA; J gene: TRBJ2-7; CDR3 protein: CASSSLGQGAYEQYF; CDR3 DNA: TGCGCCAGCAGCTCTTTGGGACAGGGGGCCTACGAGCAGTACTTC
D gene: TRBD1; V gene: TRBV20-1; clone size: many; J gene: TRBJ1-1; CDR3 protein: CSAWDSYTEAFF; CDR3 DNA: TGCAGTGCTTGGGACAGTTACACTGAAGCTTTCTTT
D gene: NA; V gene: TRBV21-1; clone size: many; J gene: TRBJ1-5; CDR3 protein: CASSIGQGFNDDQPQHF; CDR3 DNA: TGTGCCAGCAGCATAGGACAGGGGTTTAATGACGATCAGCCCCAGCATTTT
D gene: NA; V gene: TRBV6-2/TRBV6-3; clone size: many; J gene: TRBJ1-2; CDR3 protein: CASSYDVWGRNGYTF; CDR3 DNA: TGTGCCAGCAGTTACGACGTATGGGGCCGGAATGGCTACACCTTC
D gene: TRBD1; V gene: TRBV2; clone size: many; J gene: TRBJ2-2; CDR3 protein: CASNPTGQYTGELFF; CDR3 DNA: TGTGCCAGCAACCCGACGGGACAGTACACCGGGGAGCTGTTTTTT
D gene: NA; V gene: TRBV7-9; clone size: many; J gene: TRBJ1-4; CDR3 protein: CASSPVGLNEKLFF; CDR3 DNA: TGTGCCAGCAGCCCCGTAGGGCTTAATGAAAAACTGTTTTTT
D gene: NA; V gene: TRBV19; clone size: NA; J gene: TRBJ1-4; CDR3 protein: CASSPGPRREKLFF; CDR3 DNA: TGTGCCAGTAGCCCGGGGCCGAGGAGGGAAAAACTGTTTTTT
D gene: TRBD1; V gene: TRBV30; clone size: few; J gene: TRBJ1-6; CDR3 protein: CARTGDSYNSPLHF; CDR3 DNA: TGTGCCCGAACAGGGGACTCTTATAATTCACCCCTCCACTTT
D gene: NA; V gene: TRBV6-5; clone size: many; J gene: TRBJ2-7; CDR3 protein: CASSYRWSDYEQYF; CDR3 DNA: TGTGCCAGCAGTTACCGTTGGTCCGACTACGAGCAGTACTTC
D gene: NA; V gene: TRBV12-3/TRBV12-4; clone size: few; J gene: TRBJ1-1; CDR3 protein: CATRATDMNTEAFF; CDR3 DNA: TGTGCCACACGCGCGACAGACATGAACACTGAAGCTTTCTTT
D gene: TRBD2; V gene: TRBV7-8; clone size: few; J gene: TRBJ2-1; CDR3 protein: CASSLASGGPSQFF; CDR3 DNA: TGTGCCAGCAGCTTAGCCAGCGGGGGGCCCAGTCAGTTCTTC
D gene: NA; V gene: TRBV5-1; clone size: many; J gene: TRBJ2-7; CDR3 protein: CASSFQELSYEQYF; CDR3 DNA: TGCGCCAGCAGCTTCCAGGAGCTTTCCTACGAGCAGTACTTC
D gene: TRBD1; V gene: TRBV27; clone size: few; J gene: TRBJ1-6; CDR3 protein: CASSFGQGALYYNSPLHF; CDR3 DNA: TGTGCCAGCAGTTTTGGCCAGGGGGCTCTCTACTATAATTCACCCCTCCACTTT
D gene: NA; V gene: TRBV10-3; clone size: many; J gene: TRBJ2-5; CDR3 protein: CAISESPSLQETQYF; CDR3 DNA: TGTGCCATCAGTGAGTCGCCCTCCCTACAAGAGACCCAGTACTTC
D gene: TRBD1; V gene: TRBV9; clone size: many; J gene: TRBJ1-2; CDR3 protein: CASSQGEGSAYGYTF; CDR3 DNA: TGTGCCAGCAGCCAGGGGGAGGGATCGGCCTATGGCTACACCTTC
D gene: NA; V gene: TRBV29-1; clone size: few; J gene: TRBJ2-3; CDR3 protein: CSADRGTDTQYF; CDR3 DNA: TGCAGCGCCGACCGGGGCACAGATACGCAGTATTTT
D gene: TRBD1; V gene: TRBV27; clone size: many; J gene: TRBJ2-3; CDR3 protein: CASRLHGDQGADTQYF; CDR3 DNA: TGTGCCAGCAGGCTTCATGGGGACCAGGGGGCAGATACGCAGTATTTT
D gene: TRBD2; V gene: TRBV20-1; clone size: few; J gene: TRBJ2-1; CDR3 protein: CSARDSVSGGDYNEQFF; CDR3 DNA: TGCAGTGCTAGAGATTCGGTCAGCGGGGGTGACTACAATGAGCAGTTCTTC
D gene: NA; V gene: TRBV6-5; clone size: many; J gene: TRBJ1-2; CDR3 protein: CASSSPRGDGYTF; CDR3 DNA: TGTGCCAGCAGTTCCCCGCGGGGAGATGGCTACACCTTC
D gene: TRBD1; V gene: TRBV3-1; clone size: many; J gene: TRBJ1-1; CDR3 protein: CASSQRSTGGGTEAFF; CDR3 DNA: TGTGCCAGCAGCCAAAGGTCAACAGGGGGCGGCACTGAAGCTTTCTTT
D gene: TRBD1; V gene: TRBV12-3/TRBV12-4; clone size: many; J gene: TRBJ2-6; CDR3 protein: CASSRQGSGANVLTF; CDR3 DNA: TGTGCCAGCAGCAGACAGGGTTCTGGGGCCAACGTCCTGACTTTC
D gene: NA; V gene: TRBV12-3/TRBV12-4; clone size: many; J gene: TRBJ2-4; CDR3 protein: CASSFLEGIQYF; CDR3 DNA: TGTGCCAGCAGCTTTCTCGAAGGCATTCAGTACTTC
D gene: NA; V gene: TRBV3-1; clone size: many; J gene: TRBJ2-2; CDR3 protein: CASSPDYSGELFF; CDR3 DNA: TGTGCCAGCAGCCCGGACTATTCCGGGGAGCTGTTTTTT
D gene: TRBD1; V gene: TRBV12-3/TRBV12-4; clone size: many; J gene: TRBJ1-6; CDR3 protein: CASSPIDRGNSPLHF; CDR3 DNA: TGTGCCAGCAGTCCCATAGACAGGGGTAATTCACCCCTCCACTTT
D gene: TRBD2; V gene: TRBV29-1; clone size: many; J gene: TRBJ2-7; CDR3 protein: CSVRLAGDEQYF; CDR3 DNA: TGCAGCGTGCGACTAGCGGGGGACGAGCAGTACTTC
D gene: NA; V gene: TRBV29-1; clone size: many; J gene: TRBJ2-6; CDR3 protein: CSVQGSGANVLTF; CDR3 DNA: TGCAGCGTACAGGGCTCTGGGGCCAACGTCCTGACTTTC
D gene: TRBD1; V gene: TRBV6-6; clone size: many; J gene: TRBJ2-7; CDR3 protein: CASSFGDRGRPYEQYF; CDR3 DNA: TGTGCCAGCAGTTTTGGGGACAGGGGGCGTCCCTACGAGCAGTACTTC
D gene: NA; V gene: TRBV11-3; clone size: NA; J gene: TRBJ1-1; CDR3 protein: CASSFSTYTEAFF; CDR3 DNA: TGTGCCAGCAGCTTTTCTACCTACACTGAAGCTTTCTTT
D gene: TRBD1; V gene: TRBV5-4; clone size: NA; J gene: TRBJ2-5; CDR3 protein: CASRMGQGAETQYF; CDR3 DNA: TGTGCCAGCAGAATGGGACAGGGGGCCGAGACCCAGTACTTC
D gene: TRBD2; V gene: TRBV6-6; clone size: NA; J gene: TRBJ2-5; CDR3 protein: CASSYRGEETQYF; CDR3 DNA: TGTGCCAGCAGTTACCGGGGGGAAGAGACCCAGTACTTC
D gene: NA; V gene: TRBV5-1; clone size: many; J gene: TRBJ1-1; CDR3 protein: CASSDEGFTEAFF; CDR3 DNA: TGCGCCAGCAGTGACGAGGGTTTCACTGAAGCTTTCTTT
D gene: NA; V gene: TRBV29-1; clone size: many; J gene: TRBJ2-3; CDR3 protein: CSVEDLGSTDTQYF; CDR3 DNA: TGCAGCGTTGAAGACCTAGGGAGCACAGATACGCAGTATTTT
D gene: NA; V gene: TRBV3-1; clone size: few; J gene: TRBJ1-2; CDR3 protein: CASSQVRTSIGYGYTF; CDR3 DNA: TGTGCCAGCAGCCAAGTTAGAACCTCCATCGGCTATGGCTACACCTTC
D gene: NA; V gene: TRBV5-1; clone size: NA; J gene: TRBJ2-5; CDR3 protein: CASSLEGGQYF; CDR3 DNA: TGCGCCAGCAGCTTGGAAGGAGGCCAGTACTTC
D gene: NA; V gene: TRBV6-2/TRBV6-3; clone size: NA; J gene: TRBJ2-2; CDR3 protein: CASSHTATGELFF; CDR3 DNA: TGTGCCAGCAGTCATACAGCCACCGGGGAGCTGTTTTTT
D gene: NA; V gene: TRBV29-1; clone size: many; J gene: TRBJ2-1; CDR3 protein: CSVVSAGVLDEQFF; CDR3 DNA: TGCAGCGTTGTGTCCGCAGGTGTCTTGGATGAGCAGTTCTTC
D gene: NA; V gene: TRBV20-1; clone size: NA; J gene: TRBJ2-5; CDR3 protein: CSARGERGDQETQYF; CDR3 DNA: TGCAGTGCTAGAGGGGAGCGCGGGGACCAAGAGACCCAGTACTTC
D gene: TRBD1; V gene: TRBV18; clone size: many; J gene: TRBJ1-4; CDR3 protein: CASSPPGQGGEKLFF; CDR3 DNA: TGTGCCAGCTCACCGCCGGGACAGGGAGGCGAAAAACTGTTTTTT
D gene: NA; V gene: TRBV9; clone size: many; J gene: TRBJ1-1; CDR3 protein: CASSPRGTLHTEAFF; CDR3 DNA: TGTGCCAGCAGCCCCCGGGGGACCCTGCACACTGAAGCTTTCTTT
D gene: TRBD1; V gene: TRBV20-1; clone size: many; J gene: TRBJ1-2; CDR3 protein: CSAATPDRGQFYGYTF; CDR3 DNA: TGCAGTGCCGCCACGCCAGACAGGGGGCAATTCTATGGCTACACCTTC
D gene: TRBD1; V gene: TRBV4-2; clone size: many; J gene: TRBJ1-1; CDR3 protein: CASSPRQGATTEAFF; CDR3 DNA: TGTGCCAGCAGCCCCCGACAGGGGGCGACCACTGAAGCTTTCTTT
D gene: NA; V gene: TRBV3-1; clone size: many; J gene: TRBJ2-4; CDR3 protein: CASSFDMTKNIQYF; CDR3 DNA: TGTGCCAGCAGCTTCGACATGACCAAAAACATTCAGTACTTC
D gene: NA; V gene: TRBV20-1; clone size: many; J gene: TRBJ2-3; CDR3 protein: CSARLAKADTQYF; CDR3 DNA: TGCAGTGCTAGACTAGCGAAGGCAGATACGCAGTATTTT
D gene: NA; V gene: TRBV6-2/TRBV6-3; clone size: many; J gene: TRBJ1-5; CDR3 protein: CASTPRWGNQPQHF; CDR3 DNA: TGTGCCAGCACCCCAAGGTGGGGGAATCAGCCCCAGCATTTT
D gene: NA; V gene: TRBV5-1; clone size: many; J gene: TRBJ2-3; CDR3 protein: CASSSPWGNTQYF; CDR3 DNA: TGCGCCAGCAGTTCTCCTTGGGGTAATACGCAGTATTTT
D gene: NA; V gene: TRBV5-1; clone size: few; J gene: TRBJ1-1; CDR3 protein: CASSFSGTLEAFF; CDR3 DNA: TGCGCCAGCAGCTTTTCAGGTACACTGGAAGCTTTCTTT